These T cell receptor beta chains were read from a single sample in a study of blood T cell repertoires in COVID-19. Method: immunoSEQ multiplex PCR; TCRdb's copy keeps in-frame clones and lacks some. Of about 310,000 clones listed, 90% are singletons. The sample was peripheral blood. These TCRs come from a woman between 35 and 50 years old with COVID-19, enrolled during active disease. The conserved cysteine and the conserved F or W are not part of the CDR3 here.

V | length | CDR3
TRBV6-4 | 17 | ATGQGAGQGSSGSYEQY
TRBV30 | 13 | AWSHVPGGWEKLF
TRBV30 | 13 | ARRPSGQEFGELF
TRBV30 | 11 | AWIPNRESPLH
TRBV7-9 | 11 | ASSLDGQTNQH
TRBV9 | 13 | ASSKQGQDAYEQY
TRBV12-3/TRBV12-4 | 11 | ASSLLLNTEAF
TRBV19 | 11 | ASSMTGGALRF
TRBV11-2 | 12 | ASSLESFMSEQF
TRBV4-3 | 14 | ASSQEGLAHNSPLH
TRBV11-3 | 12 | ASSLGGGSYEQY
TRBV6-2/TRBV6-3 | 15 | ASSHPRNRGQRETQY
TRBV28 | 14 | ASSFNRGTYNSPLH
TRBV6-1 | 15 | ASREQGWGLANNEQF
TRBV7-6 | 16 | ASSLISPSGVGGDTQY
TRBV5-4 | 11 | AFGAGIRDTQY
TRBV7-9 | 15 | ASSFPRGTSGGPEQY
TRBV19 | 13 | ASSIGTGVNTEAF
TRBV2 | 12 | ASTWTSGINEQF
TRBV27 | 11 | ASRGQLAYEQY
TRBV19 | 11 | ASRQGSNSPLH
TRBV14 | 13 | ASSPVAGEGSEQF
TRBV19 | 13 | ASSIDLWNTREQY
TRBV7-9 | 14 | ASSNSKQGINTEAF
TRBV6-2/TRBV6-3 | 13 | ASSGPGQGAYEQY
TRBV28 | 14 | ASSLTSGGKPYEQY
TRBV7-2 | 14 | ASSPEGGRRHTEAF
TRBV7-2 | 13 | ASSLDRDRGYEQY
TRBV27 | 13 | ASRGGTGSLVTQY
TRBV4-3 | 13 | ASSQDVGTYYEQY
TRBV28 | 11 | ASSPVLNTEAF
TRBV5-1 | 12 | ASSQQGVMNEQF
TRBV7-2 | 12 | ASSTYRGSSPLH
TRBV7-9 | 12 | ASSLGSPLRGYT
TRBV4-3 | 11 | ASSQGPFYGYT
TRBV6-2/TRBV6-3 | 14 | ASSYPGQGGGYGYT
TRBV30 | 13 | AWSPDTQLHEKLF
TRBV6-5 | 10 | ATYEGVYEQY
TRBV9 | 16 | ASSVGGGANLGTDTQY
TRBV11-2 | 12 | ASSLQALAVLNF
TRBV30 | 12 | AWSRLARTDTQY
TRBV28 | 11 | ASSLVRGYEQY
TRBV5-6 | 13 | ASSSYRQNSYEQY
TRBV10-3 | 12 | AISAELGTYEQY
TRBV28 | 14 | ASSLWTGSTTDTQY